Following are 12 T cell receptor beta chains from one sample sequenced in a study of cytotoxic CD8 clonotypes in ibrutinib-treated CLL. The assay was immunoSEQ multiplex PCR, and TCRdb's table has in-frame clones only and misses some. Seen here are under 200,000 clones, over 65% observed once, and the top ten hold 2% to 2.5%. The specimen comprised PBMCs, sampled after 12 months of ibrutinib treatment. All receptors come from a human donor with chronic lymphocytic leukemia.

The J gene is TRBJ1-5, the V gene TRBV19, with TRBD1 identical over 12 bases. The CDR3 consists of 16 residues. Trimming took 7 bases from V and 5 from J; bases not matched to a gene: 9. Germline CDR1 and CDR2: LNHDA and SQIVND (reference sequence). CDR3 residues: CASNPTGTGGYQPQHF. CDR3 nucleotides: TGTGCCAGTAACCCGACCGGGACAGGGGGCTATCAGCCCCAGCATTTT.

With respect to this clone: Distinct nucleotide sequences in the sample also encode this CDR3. The CDR3 protein is CSASRNTEAFF. Here the CDR3 DNA reads TGCAGTGCTTCCCGGAACACTGAAGCTTTCTTT. The chain combines TRBV20-1 with TRBJ1-1; D remains ambiguous. V shed 5 bases and J shed 1 base, with 5 bases lying between them. Germline V CDR1 and CDR2: DFQATT, SNEGSKA (reference sequence). This CDR3 comprises 11 residues.

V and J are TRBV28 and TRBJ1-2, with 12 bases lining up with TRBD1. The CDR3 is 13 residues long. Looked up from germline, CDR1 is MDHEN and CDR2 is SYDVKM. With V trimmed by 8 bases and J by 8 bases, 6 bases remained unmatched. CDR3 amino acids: CASEGQGAGGYTF. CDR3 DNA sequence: TGTGCCAGCGAGGGACAGGGGGCTGGGGGCTACACCTTC.

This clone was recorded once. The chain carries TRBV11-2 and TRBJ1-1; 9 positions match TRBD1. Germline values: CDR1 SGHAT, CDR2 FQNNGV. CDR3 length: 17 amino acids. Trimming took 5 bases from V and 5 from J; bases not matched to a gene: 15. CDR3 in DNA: TGTGCCAGCAGCCTTGGAAGGACGACAGGGGGAAGGACTGAAGCTTTCTTT. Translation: CASSLGRTTGGRTEAFF. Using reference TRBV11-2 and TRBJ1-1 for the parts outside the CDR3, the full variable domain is EAGVAQSPRYKIIEKRQSVAFWCNPISGHATLYWYQQILGQGPKLLIQFQNNGVVDDSQLPKDRFSAERLKGVDSTLKIQPAKLEDSAVYLCASSLGRTTGGRTEAFFGQGTRLTVV.

CDR3 in DNA: TGTGCCAGCAGCCCCGGGTGGGCCGACCACGAGCAGTACTTC. This gives the protein CASSPGWADHEQYF. The chain is built from TRBV7-2 and TRBJ2-7; no clear D. This CDR3 has 14 amino acids. Germline lookup yields CDR1 SGHTA and CDR2 FQGNSA. Trimming removed 5 bases at V and 5 bases at J, with 16 bases between.

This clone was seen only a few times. The CDR3 here is CASSQEYGKQETQYF. As DNA, the CDR3 is TGTGCCAGCAGTCAGGAATACGGGAAGCAAGAGACCCAGTACTTC. The chain couples TRBV6-5 to TRBJ2-5; a weak D match, TRBD2 (5 bases). The CDR3 extends over 15 amino acids. Germline V CDR1 and CDR2: MNHEY, SVGAGI. V was cut by 5 bases and J by 2 bases, with 15 bases left in between.

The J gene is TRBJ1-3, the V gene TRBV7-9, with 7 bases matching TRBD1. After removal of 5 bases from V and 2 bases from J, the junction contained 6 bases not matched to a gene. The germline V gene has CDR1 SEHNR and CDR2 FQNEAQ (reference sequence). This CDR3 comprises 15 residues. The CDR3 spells CASSRGGTAGNTIYF. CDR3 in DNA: TGTGCCAGCAGCCGAGGGGGGACAGCTGGAAACACCATATATTTT.

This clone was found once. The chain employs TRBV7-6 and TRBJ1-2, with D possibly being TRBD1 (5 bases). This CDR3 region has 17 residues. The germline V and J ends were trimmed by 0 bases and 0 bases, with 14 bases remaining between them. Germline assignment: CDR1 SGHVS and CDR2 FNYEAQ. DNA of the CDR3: TGTGCCAGCAGCTTAGCGCAGTGCAGGGCTCCTAACTATGGCTACACCTTC. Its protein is CASSLAQCRAPNYGYTF.

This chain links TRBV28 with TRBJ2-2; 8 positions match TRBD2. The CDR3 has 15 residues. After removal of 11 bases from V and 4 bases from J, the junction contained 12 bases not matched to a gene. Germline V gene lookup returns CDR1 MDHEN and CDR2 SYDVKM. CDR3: CACSISGRSTGELFF. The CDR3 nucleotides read TGTGCCTGTAGTATAAGCGGGAGATCCACCGGGGAGCTGTTTTTT.

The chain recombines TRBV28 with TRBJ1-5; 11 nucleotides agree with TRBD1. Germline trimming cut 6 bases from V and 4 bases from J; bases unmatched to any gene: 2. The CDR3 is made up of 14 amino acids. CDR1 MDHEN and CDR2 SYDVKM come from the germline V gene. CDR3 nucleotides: TGTGCCAGCAGCTGGGACAGGGGGAATCAGCCCCAGCATTTT. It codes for CASSWDRGNQPQHF.

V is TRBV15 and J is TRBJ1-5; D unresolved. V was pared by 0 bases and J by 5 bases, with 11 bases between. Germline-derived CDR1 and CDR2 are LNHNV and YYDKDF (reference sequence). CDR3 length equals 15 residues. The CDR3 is CATSRDYDRHQPQHF. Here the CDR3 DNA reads TGTGCCACCAGCAGAGATTACGACCGACATCAGCCCCAGCATTTT.

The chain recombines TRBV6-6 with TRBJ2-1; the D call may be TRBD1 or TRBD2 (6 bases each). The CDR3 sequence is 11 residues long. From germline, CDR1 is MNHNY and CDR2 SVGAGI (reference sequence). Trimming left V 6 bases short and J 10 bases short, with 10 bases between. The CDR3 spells CASRQGGEQFF. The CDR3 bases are TGTGCCAGCAGACAGGGAGGAGAGCAGTTCTTC.